The present entry profiles one T cell receptor (beta chain) with its context. Its antigen remains unidentified. The assay was immunoSEQ multiplex PCR, and TCRdb's table has in-frame clones only and misses some. The sample holds about 28,000 clones, about 70% seen once. This entry belongs to a study of vaccination effects on CD4 cells after COVID-19. Study observations and caveats: Both infection-induced and vaccine-induced clones contracted markedly at late post-vaccination timepoints. After vaccination of healthy people, only 1 of 255 vaccine-induced clones cross-reacted with common cold coronaviruses.

Ahead of sequencing, the ViraFEST assay grew antigen-specific CD4+ T cells using viral peptide pools. The authors isolated CD4+ T cells after about eleven days of culture. Each participant was administered two doses of either the BNT162b2 or the mRNA-1273 vaccine. Each vaccine recipient was nucleocapsid antibody negative and had no prior SARS-CoV-2 infection. PBMC were cultured at some 2.1 million per well with about 9 IU/ml IL-2 and 10 ug/ml peptides. The material sequenced was CD4+ T cells from PBMCs cultured with HCoV-NL63 spike peptides, taken after COVID-19 vaccination. The origin of this receptor is a human donor who received a COVID-19 vaccine.

Written as DNA, the CDR3 is TGTGCCAGCAGTGAAGCTGTCGGACAGGGATCCAATGAGCAGTTCTTC. Translation gives CASSEAVGQGSNEQFF. J is TRBJ2-1 and V is TRBV2; TRBD1 aligns across 8 bases. The CDR3 contains 16 residues. CDR1 is SNHLY, CDR2 FYNNEI, per germline. V gave up 0 bases and J gave up 6 bases; unmatched junction bases: 7.